The 9 T cell receptor beta chains below all came from one sample that was sequenced in a study of long-term antiretroviral therapy in people with HIV. A v3.0 immunoSEQ assay was performed at survey level. Produced via immunoSEQ multiplex PCR; TCRdb's table is partial and in-frame only. The data show 25,000 to 30,000 clones, approximately 88% seen once. The sequencing used unsorted PBMCs, collected roughly 2.7 years after starting antiretroviral therapy. These TCRs come from a man aged 30 to 39 with HIV.

V gene TRBV19 combines with J gene TRBJ1-4; 9 bases are shared with TRBD1. Trimming at V came to 6 bases and at J to 7 bases, leaving 6 bases not matched to a gene. CDR3 length equals 14 residues. Germline V gives CDR1 LNHDA, CDR2 SQIVND (reference sequence). The CDR3 DNA reads as TGTGCCAGTAGGAGGACAGGGGTTCGTGAAAAACTGTTTTTT. Protein: CASRRTGVREKLFF.

The genes are TRBV5-1 and TRBJ2-5; 7 nucleotides agree with TRBD1. The closer fit of TRBJ2-7 to the DNA end suggests the J call may be wrong. CDR1 SGHRS and CDR2 YFSETQ come from the germline V gene. This CDR3 region has 13 residues. CDR3 residues: CASSSRQGNEQYF. Here the CDR3 DNA reads TGCGCCAGCAGCTCCCGACAGGGCAACGAGCAGTACTTC.

The rearrangement joins TRBV7-6 to TRBJ1-6; D is possibly TRBD1 (6 bases). The CDR3 length is 19 residues. Germline CDR1 SGHVS, CDR2 FNYEAQ. V shed 5 bases and J shed 0 bases, with 20 bases lying between them. CDR3 in DNA: TGTGCCAGCAGCCCGACCTCCGGGACAAAAAGCTCCTATAATTCACCCCTCCACTTT. It codes for CASSPTSGTKSSYNSPLHF. Full variable domain (outside the CDR3, taken from reference TRBV7-6 and TRBJ1-6): GAGVSQSPRYKVTKRGQDVALRCDPISGHVSLYWYRQALGQGPEFLTYFNYEAQQDKSGLPNDRFSAERPEGSISTLTIQRTEQRDSAMYRCASSPTSGTKSSYNSPLHFGNGTRLTVT.

This chain links TRBV6-1 with TRBJ1-2; D is undetermined. The CDR3 has 14 amino acids. Trimming removed 7 bases at V and 0 bases at J, with 12 bases between. Per germline, CDR1 MNHNS and CDR2 SASEGT. CDR3 region: CASIRHNTNYGYTF. In DNA form, the CDR3 reads TGTGCCAGCATCCGGCACAATACTAACTATGGCTACACCTTC.

This chain joins TRBV19 and TRBJ2-7, with 7 bases matching TRBD1. Germline loops: CDR1 LNHDA, CDR2 SQIVND (reference sequence). The trim removed 5 bases at V and 2 bases at J, leaving 9 bases unmatched. This CDR3 comprises 15 residues. The CDR3 nucleotides are TGTGCCAGTAGTGTACAGGGGTCCCTAGCCTACGAGCAGTACTTC. It yields the protein CASSVQGSLAYEQYF.

V is TRBV10-2 and J is TRBJ1-5, with 8 positions matching TRBD1. There are 16 residues in the CDR3. Trimming removed 0 bases from V and 7 bases from J; junction bases left unmatched: 8. CDR1 WSHSY and CDR2 SAAADI come from the germline V gene. In DNA form, the CDR3 reads TGCGCCAGCAGTGAGTCCCAGGGGGCATCGGGACAGCCCCAGCATTTT. It translates to CASSESQGASGQPQHF.

This rearrangement joins TRBV9 to TRBJ2-7; TRBD1 aligns across 8 bases. The CDR3 covers 16 residues. V lost 2 bases to trimming and J lost 1 base; unmatched junction nucleotides: 8. CDR1 and CDR2 from the germline V gene are SGDLS and YYNGEE. CDR3 bases: TGTGCCAGCAGCGTTGGCCGGGACAGGATATCCTACGAGCAGTACTTC. Its translation: CASSVGRDRISYEQYF.

By share of the sample, this clone is medium-sized. The V call is TRBV7-6, the J call TRBJ2-3; 7 bases match TRBD2. The ends lost 5 bases at V and 2 bases at J; junction bases unmatched: 13. Germline V gives CDR1 SGHVS, CDR2 FNYEAQ. This CDR3 comprises 17 residues. CDR3 nucleotide sequence: TGTGCCAGCAGCATAAGTAACCTAGCGGCGATCACAGATACGCAGTATTTT. This codes for CASSISNLAAITDTQYF.

This clone was counted a single time. This CDR3 reads CASSNEGSHYSYNSPLHF. Here the CDR3 DNA reads TGTGCCAGCAGCAATGAGGGCAGCCACTACTCCTATAATTCACCCCTCCACTTT. The J gene is TRBJ1-6, the V gene TRBV11-2; no clear D. V was trimmed by 5 bases and J by 0 bases, leaving 17 bases between them. The CDR3 consists of 18 residues. Germline CDR1 SGHAT, CDR2 FQNNGV. Complete variable domain (other parts from reference TRBV11-2 and TRBJ1-6): EAGVAQSPRYKIIEKRQSVAFWCNPISGHATLYWYQQILGQGPKLLIQFQNNGVVDDSQLPKDRFSAERLKGVDSTLKIQPAKLEDSAVYLCASSNEGSHYSYNSPLHFGNGTRLTVT.